The 24 T cell receptor beta chains below all came from one sample that was sequenced in a study of shared clonotypes between healthy human individuals. Generated by immunoSEQ multiplex PCR, the TCRdb table keeps only in-frame clones and is missing some. The sample has approximately 2.1 million clones, over 85% seen once. Sequencing used naive CD4+ T cells from PBMCs. Subset here: CD45RA+ positively selected. These receptors were taken from a man aged 18 to 29 in good health. Some clones in this sample may be carry-over from other donors' samples.

Regarding this clone: This sample includes further DNA sequences coding for the same CDR3. The chain joins TRBV7-3 to TRBJ2-5; D might be TRBD1 or TRBD2, each matching 5 bases. CDR1 is SGHTA, CDR2 FQGTGA, per germline. V was pared by 5 bases and J by 7 bases, with 14 bases between. The CDR3 extends over 13 amino acids. The CDR3 DNA follows: TGTGCCAGCAGCCCTCGGACACGGGGGACCCAGTACTTC. Protein: CASSPRTRGTQYF.

A remark on this clone: The same CDR3 also results from other DNA sequences found in this sample. The V gene is TRBV28, the J gene TRBJ2-3; D gene ambiguous. Germline V gene sequence: CDR1 MDHEN, CDR2 SYDVKM. CDR3 length: 12 amino acids. Trimming removed 6 bases from V and 5 bases from J, with 9 bases in between. CDR3 loop: CASSLLRDTQYF. The CDR3 nucleotides read TGTGCCAGCAGCCTCCTACGAGATACGCAGTATTTT.

This clone is a singleton in its sample. V usage is TRBV2 and J usage is TRBJ2-5; D call uncertain. The CDR3 loop spans 14 amino acids. CDR1 and CDR2 (germline): SNHLY, FYNNEI. V gave up 5 bases and J gave up 5 bases, with 15 bases separating them. CDR3 loop: CASSLRPFDETQYF. The CDR3, as DNA: TGTGCCAGCAGTCTACGGCCCTTTGATGAGACCCAGTACTTC.

Points on this clone: Other DNA sequences in this sample translate to the same CDR3. The V and J genes are TRBV14 and TRBJ1-1; D is unclear. V lost 0 bases, J lost 5 bases, and 7 bases lay in between. The CDR3 sequence is 13 residues long. Germline V gene lookup returns CDR1 SGHDN and CDR2 FVKESK. The CDR3 nucleotides are TGTGCCAGCAGCCAAGATCTCCGTACTGAAGCTTTCTTT. This codes for CASSQDLRTEAFF.

About this clone: Distinct nucleotide sequences in the sample also encode this CDR3. The chain couples TRBV6-5 to TRBJ2-7; 7 nucleotides align to TRBD2. The J segment lost 1 base and the V segment lost 2 bases, leaving 2 bases of the junction unmatched. The germline V gene has CDR1 MNHEY and CDR2 SVGAGI. The CDR3 spans 14 residues. In DNA, the CDR3 is TGTGCCAGCAGTTACCGAGCGGGATCCTACGAGCAGTACTTC. Translated, it gives CASSYRAGSYEQYF.

To note about this clone: This same CDR3 is encoded by further DNA sequences in the sample. The J gene is TRBJ2-7, the V gene TRBV5-1, with no clear D. V was pared by 5 bases and J by 6 bases, with 12 bases between. CDR1 is SGHRS and CDR2 is YFSETQ in the germline V gene. The CDR3 is 12 amino acids. The CDR3: CASSLTRTEQYF. The DNA for the CDR3 is TGCGCCAGCAGTCTAACAAGGACCGAGCAGTACTTC.

The V and J genes are TRBV5-4 and TRBJ1-1, with D perhaps TRBD1 (6 bases). The germline V gene encodes CDR1 SGHNT and CDR2 YYREEE (reference sequence). The CDR3 covers 15 residues. Trimming pared 6 bases from V and 4 bases from J, leaving 19 bases between. The CDR3 DNA reads TGTGCCAGCATCCGGGGGGCAGGGGAAGGCACTGAAGCTTTCTTT. This translates into CASIRGAGEGTEAFF.

The V gene is TRBV28, the J gene TRBJ2-2; D unclear. The V gene's germline CDR1 is MDHEN and CDR2 SYDVKM. CDR3 length: 13 amino acids. Deletions cut 7 bases from V and 2 bases from J, with 8 bases between. CDR3 nucleotide sequence: TGTGCCAGCACCGAAACCAACACCGGGGAGCTGTTTTTT. It is translated as CASTETNTGELFF.

CDR3 sequence: CASSLRPTGGNGELFF. The CDR3 DNA is TGTGCCAGCAGTTTGCGGCCGACAGGGGGTAACGGGGAGCTGTTTTTT. The J gene is TRBJ2-2, the V gene TRBV28; TRBD1 matches 9 bases. Germline-derived CDR1 and CDR2 are MDHEN and SYDVKM. The ends lost 3 bases at V and 7 bases at J; junction bases unmatched: 9. The CDR3 contains 16 residues.

The chain recombines TRBV7-2 with TRBJ2-2; D gene uncertain. The CDR3 consists of 14 residues. V was pared by 10 bases and J by 1 base, with 13 bases between. The germline V gene encodes CDR1 SGHTA and CDR2 FQGNSA. CDR3 DNA sequence: TGTGCCACTAAAAAGACTGGGAACACCGGGGAGCTGTTTTTT. Its protein product is CATKKTGNTGELFF.

V is TRBV28 and J is TRBJ2-5; D tentatively fits TRBD1 or TRBD2 (5 bases each). This CDR3 region has 16 residues. V lost 5 bases and J 4 bases, leaving 20 bases between the germline ends. The germline V gene encodes CDR1 MDHEN and CDR2 SYDVKM. The CDR3 bases are TGTGCCAGCAGTACAACCCTAGGGGACGATTTAGAGACCCAGTACTTC. It yields the protein CASSTTLGDDLETQYF. The whole variable domain, remainder taken from reference TRBV28 and TRBJ2-5, is DVKVTQSSRYLVKRTGEKVFLECVQDMDHENMFWYRQDPGLGLRLIYFSYDVKMKEKGDIPEGYSVSREKKERFSLILESASTNQTSMYLCASSTTLGDDLETQYFGPGTRLLVL.

Remarks on this clone: Other DNA sequences in the sample encode the same CDR3. The J gene is TRBJ1-2, the V gene TRBV9; tentative D call: TRBD1 (5 bases). The germline V and J ends were trimmed by 2 bases and 0 bases, with 11 bases remaining between them. The CDR3 spans 15 residues. CDR1 and CDR2 (germline): SGDLS, YYNGEE. The CDR3 sequence is CASSVGGGANYGYTF. The CDR3 DNA follows: TGTGCCAGCAGCGTGGGTGGAGGGGCTAACTATGGCTACACCTTC.

This clone was observed a few times. The CDR3 DNA follows: TGTGCCAGTAGTATCTCAGGGAATTTGGAAAAACTGTTTTTT. It translates to CASSISGNLEKLFF. The chain is built from TRBV19 and TRBJ1-4, with TRBD1 as a possible D gene (5 bases). V dropped 3 bases and J dropped 8 bases, with 13 bases sitting between them. The CDR3 extends over 14 amino acids. Germline CDR1 LNHDA, CDR2 SQIVND (reference sequence).

This clone was counted once. The chain has TRBV5-4 and TRBJ2-5; 11 positions agree with TRBD2. With 0 bases clipped from V and 5 bases from J, the junction kept 9 bases outside the gene matches. CDR1 and CDR2 (germline): SGHNT, YYREEE (reference sequence). This CDR3 is built from 17 residues. The CDR3 sequence: CASSLGLTSGVGETQYF. DNA for the CDR3: TGTGCCAGCAGCTTGGGATTGACTAGCGGGGTAGGGGAGACCCAGTACTTC.

The CDR3 nucleotides are TGCGCCAGCAGCTCCTTACTAGCGGGAAATTCCTACAATGAGCAGTTCTTC. As protein: CASSSLLAGNSYNEQFF. The V gene is TRBV5-1, the J gene TRBJ2-1; 10 nucleotides line up with TRBD2. J was trimmed by 1 base and V by 3 bases; bases with no gene match: 7. The germline V gene has CDR1 SGHRS and CDR2 YFSETQ. The CDR3 is made up of 17 amino acids.

V and J are TRBV5-1 and TRBJ2-3; D is unclear. This CDR3 is built from 15 residues. The V end was cut by 0 bases, the J end by 4 bases, with 12 bases between. Germline V gene data show CDR1 as SGHRS and CDR2 as YFSETQ. The CDR3 reads CASSLETSPADTQYF. The CDR3 nucleotides are TGCGCCAGCAGCTTGGAGACTTCGCCCGCAGATACGCAGTATTTT.

This rearrangement joins TRBV21-1 to TRBJ1-6. TRBV21-1 counts as a pseudogene. The CDR3 length is 16 residues. CDR3 in DNA: TGTGCCAGCAGCAAGAGGACCTCCTCCTATAATTCACCCCTCCACTTT. Amino acids: CASSKRTSSYNSPLHF.

This clone was seen just once. This rearrangement joins TRBV7-8 to TRBJ2-7, with D perhaps matching TRBD1 (5 bases). Trimming removed 5 bases from V and 3 bases from J, with 17 bases in between. This CDR3 comprises 15 residues. The germline V gene encodes CDR1 SGHVS and CDR2 FQNEAQ. The CDR3 DNA is TGTGCCAGCAGCCTTATGGCCCAGGGCCACTACGAGCAGTACTTC. Protein sequence: CASSLMAQGHYEQYF. Combining the CDR3 with reference TRBV7-8 and TRBJ2-7 gives the whole variable domain GAGVSQSPRYKVAKRGQDVALRCDPISGHVSLFWYQQALGQGPEFLTYFQNEAQLDKSGLPSDRFFAERPEGSVSTLKIQRTQQEDSAVYLCASSLMAQGHYEQYFGPGTRLTVT.

V usage is TRBV18 and J usage is TRBJ1-3; 7 bases fit TRBD1. CDR1 is KGHSH, CDR2 LQKENI, per germline. The J segment lost 0 bases and the V segment lost 3 bases, leaving 2 bases of the junction unmatched. The CDR3 totals 15 residues. This CDR3 is CASSPGTASGNTIYF. Written as DNA, the CDR3 is TGTGCCAGCTCACCCGGGACAGCCTCTGGAAACACCATATATTTT.

A note on this clone: Other DNA sequences within the sample encode an identical CDR3. The CDR3 region is CSAGTTYEQYF. In DNA, the CDR3 is TGCAGCGCCGGGACAACCTACGAGCAGTACTTC. The rearrangement links TRBV29-1 to TRBJ2-7; tentative D call: TRBD1 (6 bases). V lost 7 bases and J lost 2, with 9 bases in between. Germline CDR1 SQVTM, CDR2 ANQGSEA. The CDR3 has 11 residues.

This rearrangement joins TRBV2 to TRBJ2-7; D gene uncertain. This CDR3 is 12 amino acids long. Trimming removed 5 bases at V and 5 bases at J, with 10 bases between. The germline V gene has CDR1 SNHLY and CDR2 FYNNEI. CDR3 amino acids: CASSSDADEQYF. The CDR3 DNA reads TGTGCCAGCAGTTCCGACGCGGACGAGCAGTACTTC.

Regarding this clone: The sample holds other DNA sequences that translate to the same CDR3. This chain uses TRBV5-4 with TRBJ2-2; 9 bases fit TRBD2. Trimming removed 2 bases from V and 5 bases from J; junction bases left unmatched: 1. Germline CDR1 and CDR2: SGHNT and YYREEE (reference sequence). The CDR3 extends over 14 amino acids. CDR3 coding DNA: TGTGCCAGCAGCTTAACTAGCGGGACCGGGGAGCTGTTTTTT. Translating gives CASSLTSGTGELFF.

The chain employs TRBV6-6 and TRBJ2-7, with 7 positions matching TRBD2. This CDR3 region has 14 residues. Per germline, CDR1 MNHNY and CDR2 SVGAGI (reference sequence). V dropped 8 bases and J dropped 3; count of bases not matched to a gene: 10. This CDR3 reads CASQPSGAFYEQYF. Written as DNA, the CDR3 is TGTGCCAGCCAACCTAGCGGAGCCTTCTACGAGCAGTACTTC.

The chain employs TRBV6-1 and TRBJ2-7; D is ambiguous. V was clipped by 6 bases and J by 0 bases, with 12 bases between them. CDR3 length equals 14 residues. CDR1 and CDR2 (germline): MNHNS, SASEGT. CDR3 sequence: CASRQRDFSYEQYF. The DNA for the CDR3 is TGTGCCAGCAGGCAAAGGGATTTCTCCTACGAGCAGTACTTC.